A selection of T cell receptor beta chains follows, all from one sample in a study of cytotoxic CD8 clonotypes in ibrutinib-treated CLL. Sequencing used immunoSEQ multiplex PCR; TCRdb keeps in-frame clones, though not all of them. The sample shows under 300,000 clones, roughly four fifths of them seen only once. Specimen: PBMCs, collected at disease progression, from a patient treated with ibrutinib. All receptors come from a human donor with chronic lymphocytic leukemia. The CDR3 runs from the conserved cysteine through the conserved F or W. D genes are given only for firm matches. The size of a clone is reported for some rows only, either as once, few or many, or as a class for expanded clones.

CDR3 DNA: TGTGCCAGCAGCTTAACAGCGGGGGTTGGGAATGAGCAGTTCTTC
CDR3 protein: CASSLTAGVGNEQFF
J gene: TRBJ2-1
clone size: .
V gene: TRBV7-3
D gene: TRBD2

CDR3 DNA: TGCGCCAGCAGCGGACTAGCGGGGGTAGGAACCCAGTACTTC
CDR3 protein: CASSGLAGVGTQYF
J gene: TRBJ2-5
clone size: .
V gene: TRBV5-1
D gene: TRBD2

CDR3 DNA: TGTGCCAGCAGTGAGGGCAGGGGGATGAGTCAGCCCCAGCATTTT
CDR3 protein: CASSEGRGMSQPQHF
J gene: TRBJ1-5
clone size: .
V gene: TRBV2
D gene: TRBD1

CDR3 DNA: TGTGCCAGCAGCCCTCACGTCAGACAGTCTTCGACAGGCTGGGATGAGCAGTTCTTC
CDR3 protein: CASSPHVRQSSTGWDEQFF
J gene: TRBJ2-1
clone size: .
V gene: TRBV9
D gene: .

CDR3 DNA: TGCAGCGTTGACCCCTCGGCGAATGAGCAGTTCTTC
CDR3 protein: CSVDPSANEQFF
J gene: TRBJ2-1
clone size: .
V gene: TRBV29-1
D gene: .

CDR3 DNA: TGTGCCAGCAGCTTACGGGGGGTTAGGGAAAAACTGTTTTTT
CDR3 protein: CASSLRGVREKLFF
J gene: TRBJ1-4
clone size: .
V gene: TRBV7-8
D gene: .

CDR3 DNA: TGTGCCAGCAGCTTGTCGCCGGGGCCCTACAATGAGCAGTTCTTC
CDR3 protein: CASSLSPGPYNEQFF
J gene: TRBJ2-1
clone size: .
V gene: TRBV5-6
D gene: .

CDR3 DNA: TGTGCCAGCAGCCCAAATAACTATGGCTACACCTTC
CDR3 protein: CASSPNNYGYTF
J gene: TRBJ1-2
clone size: few
V gene: TRBV7-2
D gene: .

CDR3 DNA: TGTGCCAGCAGCCCCAGTCGGGAGACCCAGTACTTC
CDR3 protein: CASSPSRETQYF
J gene: TRBJ2-5
clone size: .
V gene: TRBV9
D gene: .

CDR3 DNA: TGTGCCAGCAGCCCCCGGGACAGGGACTATTTCACAGATACGCAGTATTTT
CDR3 protein: CASSPRDRDYFTDTQYF
J gene: TRBJ2-3
clone size: .
V gene: TRBV11-2
D gene: TRBD1

CDR3 DNA: TGCGCCAGCAGCTTGGGCCCCCCCGGGGGCCTTGGAAACACCATATATTTT
CDR3 protein: CASSLGPPGGLGNTIYF
J gene: TRBJ1-3
clone size: once
V gene: TRBV5-1
D gene: .

CDR3 DNA: TGTGCCAGCAGCCGGACAGGGGGCCACACTGAAGCTTTCTTT
CDR3 protein: CASSRTGGHTEAFF
J gene: TRBJ1-1
clone size: .
V gene: TRBV6-5
D gene: TRBD1

CDR3 DNA: TGTGCCAGCAGTGAAGTAGGGACAATCTACTACGAGCAGTACTTC
CDR3 protein: CASSEVGTIYYEQYF
J gene: TRBJ2-7
clone size: .
V gene: TRBV6-1
D gene: .

CDR3 DNA: TGCGCCAGCAGCTCGGCAGGGGGCTGCTATGGCTACACCTTC
CDR3 protein: CASSSAGGCYGYTF
J gene: TRBJ1-2
clone size: .
V gene: TRBV5-1
D gene: TRBD1

CDR3 DNA: TGCAGCGACCGGCGGTGGGGTCACACTGAAGCTTTCTTT
CDR3 protein: CSDRRWGHTEAFF
J gene: TRBJ1-1
clone size: .
V gene: TRBV29-1
D gene: .